This is a list of T cell receptor beta chains from one sample in a study of Ad26.COV2.S vaccination and SARS-CoV-2 variants. TCRdb's table, derived via immunoSEQ multiplex PCR, lists solely in-frame clones and lacks some. The sample holds some 290,000 clones, 86% seen once. Sequencing used peripheral blood, obtained in a trial of Ad26.COV2.S vaccine versus placebo. The source is a person aged 18-65 years who received the Ad26.COV2.S COVID-19 vaccine or a placebo. The CDR3 runs from the conserved cysteine through the conserved F or W. The D gene is left open where the match is weak. Some rows have no size entry. The others give once, few or many, or a class for an expanded clone.

j_call	d_call	v_call	clone_size	cdr3_aa	cdr3_nt
TRBJ2-7	NA	TRBV3-1/TRBV3-2	NA	CASSQEVLALGGQYF	TGTGCCAGCAGCCAAGAGGTACTAGCCCTCGGCGGGCAGTACTTC
TRBJ2-7	TRBD1	TRBV4-2	few	CASSQGTGGSYEQYF	TGTGCCAGCAGCCAAGGGACAGGGGGCTCCTACGAGCAGTACTTC
TRBJ2-7	TRBD2	TRBV5-1	NA	CASSFAGTTSHEQYF	TGCGCCAGCAGCTTTGCCGGGACTACCTCCCACGAGCAGTACTTC
TRBJ1-2	NA	TRBV6-5	NA	CASSFLGGVSYGYTF	TGTGCCAGCAGCTTCCTAGGGGGGGTGTCCTATGGCTACACCTTC
TRBJ2-7	NA	TRBV7-2	NA	CASSLAPRSYEQYF	TGTGCCAGCAGCTTAGCGCCCCGCTCCTACGAGCAGTACTTC
TRBJ2-2	NA	TRBV11-2	NA	CASSKTAGAGELFF	TGTGCCAGCAGCAAAACGGCCGGTGCCGGGGAGCTGTTTTTT
TRBJ2-2	NA	TRBV4-1	NA	CASSQGLRPEATNTGELFF	TGCGCCAGCAGCCAAGGGTTGCGGCCCGAGGCGACGAACACCGGGGAGCTGTTTTTT
TRBJ1-1	NA	TRBV2	once	CASKVNTEAFF	TGTGCCAGCAAAGTGAACACTGAAGCTTTCTTT
TRBJ1-5	NA	TRBV12-3/TRBV12-4	NA	CASSLAFGQPQHF	TGTGCCAGCAGTTTAGCCTTCGGTCAGCCCCAGCATTTT
TRBJ1-3	NA	TRBV5-1	NA	CASSFYTGTSGNTIYF	TGCGCCAGCAGCTTCTATACAGGAACCTCTGGAAACACCATATATTTT
TRBJ2-1	NA	TRBV7-2	NA	CASSPLGGNEQFF	TGTGCCAGCAGCCCCCTAGGGGGCAATGAGCAGTTCTTC
TRBJ2-4	NA	TRBV5-1	once	CASSPATNSAKNIQYF	TGCGCCAGCAGCCCGGCCACCAACTCAGCCAAAAACATTCAGTACTTC
TRBJ1-6	TRBD1	TRBV7-9	NA	CASSTGTGLSGNSPLHF	TGTGCCAGCAGCACCGGGACAGGGCTTTCGGGGAATTCACCCCTCCACTTT
TRBJ2-2	NA	TRBV7-2	NA	CASSFTGTNTGELFF	TGTGCCAGCAGCTTTACCGGGACTAACACCGGGGAGCTGTTTTTT
TRBJ1-5	NA	TRBV6-2/TRBV6-3	once	CASSLPGVDSNQPQHF	TGTGCCAGCAGCCTGCCCGGGGTCGATAGCAATCAGCCCCAGCATTTT
TRBJ1-3	NA	TRBV7-9	NA	CASSLRTGGGSGNTIYF	TGTGCCAGCAGCCTACGGACGGGAGGGGGCTCTGGAAACACCATATATTTT
TRBJ2-2	NA	TRBV7-6	NA	CASSRDQTLNTGELFF	TGTGCCAGCAGCCGTGACCAAACTTTAAACACCGGGGAGCTGTTTTTT
TRBJ1-1	NA	TRBV5-1	once	CASSSTTGSDTEAFF	TGCGCCAGCAGCTCTACTACAGGATCCGACACTGAAGCTTTCTTT
TRBJ2-3	NA	TRBV9	once	CASSWGFTDTQYF	TGTGCCAGCAGTTGGGGGTTCACGGATACGCAGTATTTT
TRBJ2-2	NA	TRBV9	NA	CASSVGGSVGELFF	TGTGCCAGCAGCGTAGGAGGGTCGGTCGGGGAGCTGTTTTTT
TRBJ1-4	NA	TRBV7-2	NA	CASSHRAGVSEKLFF	TGTGCCAGCAGCCACCGGGCGGGAGTGAGTGAAAAACTGTTTTTT
TRBJ1-1	TRBD1	TRBV12-3/TRBV12-4	NA	CASSTGQGVRAFF	TGTGCCAGCAGCACTGGACAGGGGGTAAGGGCTTTCTTT
TRBJ2-1	NA	TRBV5-4	NA	CASSWGPTSSYNEQFF	TGTGCCAGCAGCTGGGGACCGACGAGCTCCTACAATGAGCAGTTCTTC
TRBJ2-7	NA	TRBV18	NA	CASSPEAYEQYF	TGTGCCAGCTCACCAGAGGCCTACGAGCAGTACTTC
TRBJ1-1	NA	TRBV6-2/TRBV6-3	NA	CASSFALNTEAFF	TGTGCCAGCAGTTTCGCCTTGAACACTGAAGCTTTCTTT
TRBJ2-5	NA	TRBV6-5	NA	CASRRTIEETQYF	TGTGCCAGCAGGCGAACAATAGAAGAGACCCAGTACTTC
TRBJ1-2	NA	TRBV11-2	NA	CASSQRDSNYGYTF	TGTGCCAGCAGCCAACGGGACTCTAACTATGGCTACACCTTC
TRBJ1-1	NA	TRBV7-2	NA	CASSLGTRMAFF	TGTGCCAGCAGCTTAGGGACAAGGATGGCTTTCTTT
TRBJ1-2	NA	TRBV27	NA	CASSLTGHGYTF	TGTGCCAGCAGTTTGACAGGCCATGGCTACACCTTC
TRBJ2-4	NA	TRBV5-6	NA	CASSLRLAKNIQYF	TGTGCCAGCAGCCTACGACTAGCCAAAAACATTCAGTACTTC
TRBJ1-4	NA	TRBV28	NA	CASSNGAGNTNEKLFF	TGTGCCAGCAGTAATGGGGCAGGGAATACTAATGAAAAACTGTTTTTT
TRBJ2-3	NA	TRBV3-1/TRBV3-2	once	CASSHLAYEGDTQYF	TGTGCCAGCAGCCATCTAGCATACGAGGGAGATACGCAGTATTTT